The T cell receptor (beta chain) described here comes from a study of cytomegalovirus exposure and HLA in healthy donors. Whole-study context: Both the 120 validation repertoires and the roughly 620 first-cohort repertoires used the same platform, as reported by a later analysis. Study-wide points: The listing of about 150 TCR beta chains classed them as cytomegalovirus-associated.

TCRdb keeps only in-frame clones here, not all; method: immunoSEQ multiplex PCR. The sample gives 200,000 to 300,000 clones, about 90% of which show up once; approximately 3.1% is in the top ten. The CDR3 covers 15 residues. Germline V lookup: CDR1 MNHNY, CDR2 SVGAGI (reference sequence). V lost 0 bases to trimming and J lost 2 bases; unmatched junction nucleotides: 1. With respect to this clone: Its target is not known.

These donors were members of the roughly 130-subject validation cohort, a group separate from the approximately 680-subject first cohort. This chain joins TRBV6-6 and TRBJ2-7; 10 nucleotides agree with TRBD2. This TCR was sampled from a woman aged 25 to 39 in good health and CMV-seronegative. Source material: PBMCs. The CDR3 is CASSYSTSGAYEQYF. DNA for the CDR3: TGTGCCAGCAGTTACTCCACTAGCGGGGCCTACGAGCAGTACTTC.